This T cell receptor beta chain was recovered during a study of blood T cell repertoires in COVID-19. Study overall: There were acute and convalescent COVID-19 samples, and they came from the United States, Italy and Spain. In each case, the material was cDNA or gDNA derived from T cells, B-cell-depleted T cells, or PBMCs.

In the original analysis: Researchers report that nucleated cell counts were estimated from reference gene primer amplification. Measured with immunoSEQ multiplex PCR; TCRdb has only the in-frame clones, and not every one. The DNA gave D and trimming, while V, J and clone size come from that table. This sample has 150,000 to 200,000 clones, with almost 90% found just once. Trimming took 6 bases from V and 8 from J; bases not matched to a gene: 6. The CDR3 covers 13 residues. Germline assignment: CDR1 MDHEN and CDR2 SYDVKM. What was sequenced was peripheral blood. The sequence derives from a man between 45 and 60 years old with acute or convalescent COVID-19. This chain joins TRBV28 and TRBJ1-4; 7 bases agree with TRBD1. The CDR3 nucleotides read TGTGCCAGCAGGACAGGGATTTGGGAAAAACTGTTTTTT. Encoded protein: CASRTGIWEKLFF.